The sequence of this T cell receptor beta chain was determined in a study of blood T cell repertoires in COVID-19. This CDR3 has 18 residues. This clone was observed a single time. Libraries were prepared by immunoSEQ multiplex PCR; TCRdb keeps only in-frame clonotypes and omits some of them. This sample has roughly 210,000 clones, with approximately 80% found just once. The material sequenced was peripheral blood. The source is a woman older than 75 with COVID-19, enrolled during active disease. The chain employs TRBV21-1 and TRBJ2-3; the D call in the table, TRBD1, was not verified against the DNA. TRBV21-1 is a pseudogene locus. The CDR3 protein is CASSNWLFGQAGTDTQYF. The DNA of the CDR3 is TGTGCCAGCAGCAATTGGTTGTTTGGCCAGGCAGGCACAGATACGCAGTATTTT.